This section outlines one T cell receptor beta chain sequence together with its context. Both 60 Vbeta primers and 13 Jbeta primers went into the PCR. TCRdb's copy holds only in-frame clones and misses some; the assay was immunoSEQ multiplex PCR. This sample contains approximately 150,000 clones. This entry is derived from a study of cytomegalovirus exposure and HLA in healthy donors. The length of the CDR3 is 17 residues. V lost 0 bases, J lost 3 bases, and 16 bases lay in between. Germline CDR1 is SGDLS and CDR2 is YYNGEE. The V call is TRBV9, the J call TRBJ2-1; no reliable D call. This receptor was identified in a young woman in good health and CMV-seronegative. Sequenced material: PBMCs. Here the CDR3 reads CASSVDFAASFYNEQFF. The DNA of the CDR3 is TGTGCCAGCAGCGTAGACTTCGCGGCGAGCTTCTACAATGAGCAGTTCTTC.